Presented here are 30 T cell receptor beta chains from one specimen sequenced in a study of human T cells and chemical hapten exposure. Stated time point: patch test 3, about 24 weeks after DPC sensitization. Treatment in this sample: therapeutic diphenylcyclopropenone sensitization with weekly scalp DPC. Via MiXCR, TCRdb re-called the RACE reads, giving one row per CDR3 protein. This table has 100,000 or so distinct CDR3 sequences, around 35% appearing once. The specimen was whole blood, collected in connection with sensitization to the hapten diphenylcyclopropenone (DPC). The receptors were sampled from a man aged 40-55 years with alopecia areata. Some clones in this sample may be carry-over from other donors' samples.

This clonotype appeared a few times. The chain uses TRBV7-3 and TRBJ2-6, with a weak D call TRBD2 (5 bases). With 1 base removed from V and 0 bases from J, the gap between germline ends came to 7 bases. Germline V gene lookup returns CDR1 SGHTA and CDR2 FQGTGA. This CDR3 is built from 16 residues. CDR3 loop: CASSLIGDSGANVLTF. The CDR3 DNA follows: TGTGCCAGCAGCTTAATCGGGGACTCTGGGGCCAACGTCCTGACTTTC.

This clonotype has only a few counts. The V call is TRBV20-1, the J call TRBJ1-5; D gene uncertain. From germline, CDR1 is DFQATT and CDR2 SNEGSKA (reference sequence). V gave up 4 bases and J gave up 2 bases, with 6 bases separating them. CDR3 length: 12 amino acids. CDR3 nucleotide sequence: TGCAGTGCTACCGGGGGCAATCAGCCCCAGCATTTT. Amino acid sequence: CSATGGNQPQHF.

The CDR3 sequence is CASSLPPGTSGRLETQYF. The CDR3 DNA reads as TGTGCCAGCAGTCTACCCCCCGGGACTAGCGGGAGGTTGGAGACCCAGTACTTC. The genes are TRBV27 and TRBJ2-5, with TRBD2 matching 15 bases. V lost 5 bases to trimming and J lost 5 bases; unmatched junction nucleotides: 12. This CDR3 region has 18 residues. Germline lookup yields CDR1 MNHEY and CDR2 SMNVEV (reference sequence).

This clonotype was counted only a few times. The V call is TRBV3-1, the J call TRBJ1-5; D remains unclear. The germline V gene has CDR1 LGHDT and CDR2 YNNKEL (reference sequence). Trimming took 3 bases from V and 3 from J, leaving 9 bases between them. This CDR3 is built from 14 residues. CDR3 sequence: CASSQDLVNQPQHF. The CDR3 DNA sequence: TGTGCCAGCAGCCAGGATTTGGTCAATCAGCCCCAGCATTTT.

This clonotype was counted only a few times. J is TRBJ2-3 and V is TRBV3-1; weak D call: TRBD2 (5 bases). The V end was cut by 0 bases, the J end by 2 bases, with 12 bases between. Germline V gene sequence: CDR1 LGHDT, CDR2 YNNKEL (reference sequence). This CDR3 is 16 amino acids long. In DNA form, the CDR3 reads TGTGCCAGCAGCCAAGATCAAGGACTCCTCACAGATACGCAGTATTTT. This translates into CASSQDQGLLTDTQYF.

Only a few counts were recorded for this clonotype. The chain employs TRBV6-2 or TRBV6-3 and TRBJ2-7; 15 bases fit TRBD2. CDR3 size: 16 residues. Germline lookup yields CDR1 MNHEY and CDR2 SVGEGT. V lost 6 bases, J lost 5 bases, and 8 bases stayed unmatched. CDR3 DNA: TGTGCCAGCAGATCCGGGACTAGCGGGAGGAGGAACGAGCAGTACGTC. Amino acids: CASRSGTSGRRNEQYV.

CDR3 loop: CASSLNSRSTDTQYF. CDR3 DNA sequence: TGTGCCAGCAGCCTTAATAGCAGAAGCACAGATACGCAGTATTTT. The chain has TRBV7-8 and TRBJ2-3; D is unclear. With 5 bases removed from V and 0 bases from J, the gap between germline ends came to 12 bases. From germline, CDR1 is SGHVS and CDR2 FQNEAQ. CDR3 length equals 15 residues.

The chain uses TRBV10-3 and TRBJ2-7, with D unclear. Germline CDR1 ENHRY, CDR2 SYGVKD. CDR3 length: 13 amino acids. Deletions cut 6 bases from V and 0 bases from J, with 9 bases between. CDR3 nucleotide sequence: TGTGCCATCAGCAGTGACTGCTCCTACGAGCAGTACGTC. Translation: CAISSDCSYEQYV.

This clonotype was picked up a small number of times. The V and J genes are TRBV4-2 and TRBJ1-6; weak D call: TRBD1 (5 bases). The CDR3 is made up of 14 amino acids. V was shortened by 0 bases and J by 10 bases, with 10 bases between the two germline ends. Germline V gives CDR1 LGHNA, CDR2 YNFKEQ. DNA of the CDR3: TGTGCCAGCAGCCAAGAGCCAGGGAACTCACCCCTCCACTTT. The encoded protein is CASSQEPGNSPLHF.

This clonotype was observed a few times. CDR3 bases: TGTGCCAGCAGTTTAAGGGGGTTCGGAGAAAAACTGTTTTTT. This translates into CASSLRGFGEKLFF. This chain connects TRBV28 to TRBJ1-4; D is perhaps TRBD1 (6 bases). This CDR3 contains 14 residues. Trimming stripped 2 bases from V and 8 bases from J, with 12 bases between. The germline gives CDR1 MDHEN, CDR2 SYDVKM.

This clonotype was seen many times. The chain links TRBV6-5 to TRBJ2-1, with D possibly TRBD1 on 6 matching bases. Germline V gives CDR1 MNHEY, CDR2 SVGAGI. V dropped 2 bases and J dropped 4 bases, with 18 bases sitting between them. This CDR3 region has 17 residues. CDR3 protein: CASSYTNPRTVYNEQFF. The DNA for the CDR3 is TGTGCCAGCAGTTACACCAACCCGAGGACAGTATACAATGAGCAGTTCTTC.

The chain carries TRBV30 and TRBJ1-5; perhaps TRBD1 as D (6 bases). CDR1 is GTSNPN and CDR2 is SVGIG in the germline V gene (reference sequence). This CDR3 is built from 14 residues. The germline V and J ends were trimmed by 6 bases and 7 bases, with 19 bases remaining between them. CDR3 sequence (DNA): TGTGCCTGCCAAACTCAGGGAACAGGGCAGCCCCAGCATTTT. The encoded protein is CACQTQGTGQPQHF.

In its sample, this clonotype was seen a few times. The rearrangement joins TRBV7-2 to TRBJ2-6; perhaps TRBD2 as D (6 bases). The CDR3 is made up of 16 amino acids. The ends were cut back, 4 bases at V and 0 bases at J, with 10 bases in the middle. Germline lookup yields CDR1 SGHTA and CDR2 FQGNSA. The DNA for the CDR3 is TGTGCCAGCAGCTCCGGGACTCCCTCTGGGGCCAACGTCCTGACTTTC. Its translation is CASSSGTPSGANVLTF.

The rearrangement joins TRBV7-6 to TRBJ2-2; 10 bases agree with TRBD2. Per the germline V gene, CDR1 is SGHVS and CDR2 is FNYEAQ. V was pared by 2 bases and J by 2 bases, with 5 bases of the junction left unmatched. The CDR3 is 17 residues long. The CDR3 region is CASSLLPSGSNTGELFF. The CDR3 DNA follows: TGTGCCAGCAGCTTACTACCTAGCGGGAGTAACACCGGGGAGCTGTTTTTT.

This sequence joins TRBV7-2 and TRBJ2-3, with a tentative D call TRBD2 (5 bases). The CDR3 sequence is 14 residues long. The V end was cut by 1 base, the J end by 5 bases, with 10 bases between. Germline CDR1 reads SGHTA; CDR2 reads FQGNSA. CDR3 loop: CASSLVLGGDTQYF. As DNA, the CDR3 is TGTGCCAGCAGCTTAGTTCTTGGAGGAGATACGCAGTATTTT.

This clonotype occurred a few times. This rearrangement joins TRBV20-1 to TRBJ2-1; D unclear. Germline V gene sequence: CDR1 DFQATT, CDR2 SNEGSKA (reference sequence). Trimming took 4 bases from V and 8 from J, leaving 9 bases between them. This CDR3 contains 11 residues. The CDR3 reads CSATKNYEQFF. Here the CDR3 DNA reads TGCAGTGCTACCAAAAACTATGAGCAGTTCTTC.

The V and J genes are TRBV5-1 and TRBJ1-1; D gene unclear. Germline V CDR1 and CDR2: SGHRS, YFSETQ. V lost 4 bases and J lost 2, with 12 bases in between. The CDR3 sequence is 14 residues long. CDR3 protein: CASSRGTTNTEAFF. The CDR3 DNA reads as TGCGCCAGCAGCCGAGGAACGACTAACACTGAAGCTTTCTTT.

The chain has TRBV24-1 and TRBJ1-2; possible D gene TRBD1, 6 bases. The CDR3 is 14 amino acids. Deletions cut 2 bases from V and 1 base from J, with 7 bases between. The germline CDR1 and CDR2 sequences are KGHDR and SFDVKD. CDR3 amino acids: CATSDSDSNYGYTF. DNA for the CDR3: TGTGCCACCAGTGATTCGGACAGTAACTATGGCTACACCTTC.

V is TRBV7-2 and J is TRBJ2-2; 11 nucleotides match TRBD2. CDR1 is SGHTA and CDR2 is FQGNSA in the germline V gene. The CDR3 is 16 residues long. V gave up 6 bases and J gave up 7 bases; unmatched junction bases: 10. The CDR3 DNA sequence: TGTGCCAGCAGTCTAACTAGCGGGAGATTTAGCGGGGAGCTGTTTTTT. It yields the protein CASSLTSGRFSGELFF.

In this sample, this clonotype turned up a few times. The chain has TRBV29-1 and TRBJ2-1; D is uncertain. In germline, CDR1 is SQVTM, CDR2 ANQGSEA. V was cut by 3 bases and J by 7 bases, with 13 bases left in between. This CDR3 region has 13 residues. CDR3 residues: CSVEDGPWNEQFF. Written as DNA, the CDR3 is TGCAGCGTTGAGGACGGACCTTGGAATGAGCAGTTCTTC.

The sample holds a few counts of this clonotype. The chain joins TRBV6-2 or TRBV6-3 to TRBJ2-1; possible D gene TRBD1, 5 bases. The CDR3 totals 15 residues. V was clipped by 2 bases and J by 7 bases, with 15 bases between them. Germline V gene lookup returns CDR1 MNHEY and CDR2 SVGEGT. The CDR3 here is CASSYTQGRRNEQFF. The CDR3 coding sequence is TGTGCCAGCAGTTACACCCAGGGAAGAAGAAATGAGCAGTTCTTC.

This clonotype was seen a few times. The rearrangement joins TRBV7-2 to TRBJ2-1, with 7 bases aligning to TRBD2. Germline V gene data show CDR1 as SGHTA and CDR2 as FQGNSA. Unmatched junction bases numbered 5, after V lost 0 bases and J lost 6 bases. The CDR3 is 15 amino acids. The CDR3 bases are TGTGCCAGCAGCTTAGCGGGAGGGCCCGGCAATGAGCAGTTCTTC. It translates to CASSLAGGPGNEQFF.

The chain employs TRBV12-3 or TRBV12-4 and TRBJ2-4, with 16 bases fitting TRBD2. With V trimmed by 8 bases and J by 8 bases, 18 bases remained unmatched. CDR3 length: 19 residues. The CDR3 protein is CASPELGLAGGPSLDIQYF. The CDR3 DNA is TGTGCCAGCCCTGAATTGGGACTAGCGGGAGGGCCCTCATTGGACATTCAGTACTTC.

In its sample, this clonotype was seen a few times. V is TRBV4-1 and J is TRBJ2-2; TRBD2 aligns across 8 bases. V gave up 1 base and J gave up 6 bases; unmatched junction bases: 7. Germline V CDR1 and CDR2: MGHRA, YSYEKL. The length of the CDR3 is 16 residues. The CDR3: CASSQVLRTSSGELFF. The CDR3 coding sequence is TGCGCCAGCAGCCAAGTACTAAGGACTAGCTCCGGGGAGCTGTTTTTT.

This chain connects TRBV20-1 to TRBJ1-5; unclear D gene. Trimming cost V 2 bases and J 0 bases, with 5 bases left between them. CDR1 is DFQATT and CDR2 is SNEGSKA in the germline V gene (reference sequence). CDR3 length: 13 residues. The CDR3 protein is CSARTNSNQPQHF. The CDR3 coding sequence is TGCAGTGCTAGAACCAATAGCAATCAGCCCCAGCATTTT.

This clonotype occurred a few times. J is TRBJ2-6 and V is TRBV19; D perhaps matches TRBD1 (6 bases). V was cut by 7 bases and J by 2 bases, with 9 bases left in between. The length of the CDR3 is 14 residues. The germline V gene encodes CDR1 LNHDA and CDR2 SQIVND (reference sequence). In nucleotides, the CDR3 is TGTGCCAGTACAGGGGTGGCTGGGGCCAACGTCCTGACTTTC. This encodes CASTGVAGANVLTF.

This clonotype has only a few counts. The V gene is TRBV6-5, the J gene TRBJ2-3; D gene ambiguous. This CDR3 region has 14 residues. V gave up 4 bases and J gave up 2 bases, with 10 bases separating them. Germline V lookup: CDR1 MNHEY, CDR2 SVGAGI. This CDR3 is CASSSFGLTDTQYF. CDR3 nucleotide sequence: TGTGCCAGCAGTTCCTTTGGCCTCACAGATACGCAGTATTTT.

This clonotype turned up a few times. This rearrangement joins TRBV6-5 to TRBJ1-2; D might be TRBD1 (6 bases). From germline, CDR1 is MNHEY and CDR2 SVGAGI. The CDR3 is 14 amino acids. V was trimmed by 6 bases and J by 1 base, leaving 12 bases between them. The CDR3 here is CASSDRPFNYGYTF. The CDR3 DNA reads as TGTGCCAGCAGCGACAGGCCATTTAACTATGGCTACACCTTC.

The chain couples TRBV6-5 to TRBJ1-1; TRBD1 aligns across 12 bases. CDR1 and CDR2 (germline): MNHEY, SVGAGI. The CDR3 extends over 17 amino acids. With 5 bases clipped from V and 1 base from J, the junction kept 8 bases outside the gene matches. The CDR3 protein is CASSDTGQGAWNTEAFF. In DNA, the CDR3 is TGTGCCAGCAGTGACACGGGACAGGGGGCTTGGAACACTGAAGCTTTCTTT.

The V call is TRBV6-1, the J call TRBJ1-5; tentatively, D is TRBD1 (5 bases). Germline V gene sequence: CDR1 MNHNS, CDR2 SASEGT. The length of the CDR3 is 16 residues. Trimming left V 7 bases short and J 6 bases short, with 22 bases between. Here the CDR3 reads CASTHLDRGRGQPQHF. The CDR3 DNA reads as TGTGCCAGCACCCACCTCGACCGGGGACGCGGTCAGCCCCAGCATTTT.